The T cell receptor beta chain described here comes from a study of T cell repertoires in cytomegalovirus infection. Across the study: Public TCR beta signatures indicated both CMV infection and matching HLA type.

MiXCR, run by TCRdb on the reads, gives a single entry per CDR3 protein. Of around 290,000 distinct CDR3 sequences in the sample, under 30% are singletons; the top ten hold 11% to 15%. Study-level points and caveats: Ex vivo, HLA-C-restricted CMV-specific TCR beta clonotypes prevailed over the rest of the response. Accumulated public TCR beta family frequency recognized individuals carrying CMV together with the relevant HLA.

This CDR3 is 15 amino acids long. Germline CDR1 is SGHKS and CDR2 is YYEKEE (reference sequence). Trimming cost V 7 bases and J 7 bases, with 23 bases left between them. There are many counts of this clonotype. Antigen unknown. J is TRBJ1-2 and V is TRBV5-5, with D possibly being TRBD1 (6 bases). This clonotype was sampled from a human donor in good health (CMV status not recorded). Some clones in this sample may be carry-over from other donors' samples. Sample: PBMCs. The CDR3 protein is CASGSQDNRVGGYTF. Here the CDR3 DNA reads TGTGCCAGCGGATCTCAGGACAACAGGGTCGGTGGCTACACCTTC.